The clone carrying this T cell receptor beta chain was detected many times. The CDR3 runs 11 residues. Trimming removed 10 bases from V and 7 bases from J; junction bases left unmatched: 6. The data were obtained in a study of T cells in Graves' hyperthyroidism and ophthalmopathy. Fresh peripheral blood, roughly 10 ml of it, supplied the PBMCs. Regions amplified from RNA transcripts were the TCR beta CDR3 regions. Initially, a first-round RT-PCR of the TCR CDR3 employed the HTBI primer set. TCRdb analysed the multiplex PCR reads with MiXCR anew, one entry per CDR3 protein. The table has under 300,000 distinct CDR3 sequences, roughly 15% seen once; the top ten hold roughly 8.2%.

The genes are TRBV12-3 or TRBV12-4 and TRBJ2-7, with 8 positions matching TRBD2. Sequenced material: blood. This receptor was taken from a woman between 40 and 55 years old with Graves' hyperthyroidism. CDR3 region: CATQAGGEQYF. CDR3 DNA sequence: TGTGCCACCCAGGCGGGGGGAGAGCAGTACTTC.